This TCR beta chain originates from a study of Graves' ophthalmopathy and Graves' hyperthyroidism. Germline loops: CDR1 MNHEY, CDR2 SVGAGI. Trimming removed 2 bases from V and 2 bases from J, with 9 bases in between. This CDR3 has 14 residues. Broader study findings: Classification of ophthalmopathy versus stable hyperthyroidism by a 13-signature model yielded under 90% sensitivity and just over 80% specificity. Prediction of ophthalmopathy progression reached 70.59% sensitivity and approximately 74% specificity.

The sample holds many counts of this clonotype. Its specificity is not known. The authors amplified TCR beta CDR3 regions, and they did so from RNA transcripts for repertoire sequencing. An opening RT-PCR round employed HTBI primers and preceded a second-round multiplex PCR. TCRdb reprocessed the multiplex PCR reads with MiXCR, giving one entry per CDR3 protein. The table has hundreds of thousands of distinct CDR3 sequences, just over 40% seen once. Source material: peripheral blood. The receptor was derived from an adult man with Graves' ophthalmopathy. This chain uses TRBV6-5 with TRBJ2-5, with D possibly being TRBD1 (6 bases). CDR3 sequence reads: CASSYATGQETQYF. Here the CDR3 DNA reads TGTGCCAGCAGTTACGCGACAGGTCAAGAGACCCAGTACTTC.